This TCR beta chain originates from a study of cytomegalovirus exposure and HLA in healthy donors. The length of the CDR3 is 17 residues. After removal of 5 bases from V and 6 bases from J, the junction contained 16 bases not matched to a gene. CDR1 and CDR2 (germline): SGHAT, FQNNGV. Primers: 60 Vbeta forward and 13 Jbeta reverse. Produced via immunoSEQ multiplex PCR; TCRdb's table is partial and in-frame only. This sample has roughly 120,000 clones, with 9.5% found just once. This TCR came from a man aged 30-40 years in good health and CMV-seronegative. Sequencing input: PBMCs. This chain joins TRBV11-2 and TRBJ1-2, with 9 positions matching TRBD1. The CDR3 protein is CASSSRRQGQGRDGYTF. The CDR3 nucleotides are TGTGCCAGCAGCAGCCGCCGGCAGGGACAGGGACGCGATGGCTACACCTTC.